This entry lists 11 T cell receptor beta chains sequenced from one sample in a study of liver allograft versus peripheral blood T cells. Whole-study context: Transplanted-liver and recipient peripheral blood T cell receptor repertoires were compared.

TCRdb passed the reads through MiXCR, listing each CDR3 protein once. The sample shows over 9,000 distinct CDR3 sequences, approximately 26% of them seen only once. The receptors originated from a human patient who had a liver transplant. Some of the T cells may derive from the graft donor.

Relative to its sample, this clonotype is medium-sized. This chain joins TRBV27 and TRBJ1-5; 8 nucleotides match TRBD1. After removal of 2 bases from V and 6 bases from J, the junction contained 6 bases not matched to a gene. In germline, CDR1 is MNHEY, CDR2 SMNVEV (reference sequence). The CDR3 consists of 15 residues. CDR3 coding DNA: TGTGCCAGCAGTTTAGACAGGGGCGAGGGTCAGCCCCAGCATTTT. Its translation is CASSLDRGEGQPQHF.

By share, this clonotype ranks as medium-sized. The chain employs TRBV10-3 and TRBJ1-5; D is possibly TRBD1 (5 bases). This CDR3 is 13 amino acids long. The V gene lost 11 bases and the J gene lost 6 bases, with 17 bases spanning the gap. Per germline, CDR1 ENHRY and CDR2 SYGVKD. Here the CDR3 reads CASRGEVGQPQHF. The CDR3 DNA reads as TGTGCCTCACGAGGGGAAGTCGGTCAGCCCCAGCATTTT.

This chain connects TRBV28 to TRBJ1-1, with no clear D. CDR3 length: 14 residues. V gave up 4 bases and J gave up 0 bases, with 9 bases separating them. The germline V gene encodes CDR1 MDHEN and CDR2 SYDVKM. CDR3 loop: CASSSTAMNTEAFF. In DNA, the CDR3 is TGTGCCAGCAGTTCTACAGCGATGAACACTGAAGCTTTCTTT.

This rearrangement joins TRBV7-2 to TRBJ1-1; maybe TRBD1 (6 bases). Germline V gives CDR1 SGHTA, CDR2 FQGNSA. The CDR3 has 15 amino acids. V lost 5 bases to trimming and J lost 1 base, with 14 bases between them. The CDR3 here is CASSLTTGKNTEAFF. In DNA form, the CDR3 reads TGTGCCAGCAGCCTAACTACAGGGAAGAACACTGAAGCTTTCTTT. The full variable domain, in which reference TRBV7-2 and TRBJ1-1 provide the parts outside the CDR3, is GAGVSQSPSNKVTEKGKDVELRCDPISGHTALYWYRQSLGQGLEFLIYFQGNSAPDKSGLPSDRFSAERTGGSVSTLTIQRTQQEDSAVYLCASSLTTGKNTEAFFGQGTRLTVV.

Points on this clonotype: Being one base from a much bigger clone, this may be a read error. The chain carries TRBV27 and TRBJ2-1; 7 bases match TRBD2. Per the germline V gene, CDR1 is MNHEY and CDR2 is SMNVEV (reference sequence). There are 15 residues in the CDR3. Here the CDR3 DNA reads TGTGCCAGCAGTCAACCGCTAGCGGAGCACAAGGAGCAGTTCTTC. Translation gives CASSQPLAEHKEQFF.

The rearrangement uses TRBV3-1 and TRBJ1-2; 9 bases are a match to TRBD1. In germline, CDR1 is LGHDT, CDR2 YNNKEL (reference sequence). Unmatched junction bases numbered 7, after V lost 5 bases and J lost 0 bases. This CDR3 comprises 16 residues. CDR3 coding DNA: TGTGCCAGCAGCGATAGACAGGGGGGTGCTAACTATGGCTACACCTTC. It specifies CASSDRQGGANYGYTF.

The table lists this clonotype with a few counts. The chain's CDR3 is CASSYDSPGPLNTEAFF. DNA for the CDR3: TGTGCCAGTAGCTACGATTCTCCTGGACCGTTGAACACTGAAGCTTTCTTT. This rearrangement joins TRBV19 to TRBJ1-1, with D unresolved. The germline V gene encodes CDR1 LNHDA and CDR2 SQIVND (reference sequence). The CDR3 sequence is 17 residues long. V was pared by 6 bases and J by 0 bases, with 20 bases between.

To note about this clonotype: A far more abundant clone sits one base away, making this likely a read error. CDR3 coding DNA: TGTGCCAGCAGTAACTCGGGACTAGCGGGAATCTACAATGAGCAGTTCTTC. Its protein is CASSNSGLAGIYNEQFF. The chain carries TRBV6-1 and TRBJ2-1; the match to TRBD2 covers 13 bases. Looked up from germline, CDR1 is MNHNS and CDR2 is SASEGT. The CDR3 has 17 residues. The V and J ends lost 5 bases and 3 bases, in that order; junction bases with no gene match: 7.

CDR3 sequence reads: CASSLQVNTEAFF. CDR3 in DNA: TGTGCCAGCAGCTTACAGGTTAACACTGAAGCTTTCTTT. The rearrangement uses TRBV7-9 and TRBJ1-1; D is uncertain. CDR1 is SEHNR and CDR2 is FQNEAQ in the germline V gene (reference sequence). This CDR3 region has 13 residues. Trimming cost V 2 bases and J 2 bases, with 6 bases left between them.

This clonotype is termed medium-sized. This chain joins TRBV6-6 and TRBJ1-1, with D perhaps TRBD1 (5 bases). The V end was cut by 0 bases, the J end by 1 base, with 6 bases between. CDR3 length: 14 residues. CDR1 and CDR2 (germline): MNHNY, SVGAGI (reference sequence). The CDR3 loop is CASSYSTANTEAFF. The CDR3 coding sequence is TGTGCCAGCAGTTACTCGACAGCGAACACTGAAGCTTTCTTT.

The V gene is TRBV6-5, the J gene TRBJ2-5, with D perhaps TRBD1 or TRBD2 (5 bases each). The CDR3 length is 12 residues. Trimming removed 6 bases at V and 4 bases at J, with 9 bases between. Germline CDR1 and CDR2: MNHEY and SVGAGI. Here the CDR3 reads CASSRDRETQYF. The CDR3, as DNA: TGTGCCAGCAGCCGGGACCGAGAGACCCAGTACTTC.